This T cell receptor beta chain was documented in a study of blood T cell repertoires in COVID-19. Study summary: Acute and convalescent COVID-19 samples came from the United States, Italy and Spain. Nucleic acid was either cDNA or gDNA, and it came from T cells, B-cell-depleted T cells, or PBMCs.

Methods used by the authors: Amplified reference gene primers provided the basis for estimating nucleated cell counts. Clones were read by immunoSEQ multiplex PCR, and TCRdb kept only the in-frame ones, dropping some. Clonal size and the V and J genes are those of that table, whereas D and trimming came from the DNA. The data hold 65,000 to 70,000 clones, with about four fifths observed a single time. Trimming shortened V by 3 bases and J by 3 bases, and 8 bases separated the two germline ends. The CDR3 runs 13 residues. The sequencing sample was made of peripheral blood. The rearrangement uses TRBV12-3 or TRBV12-4 and TRBJ2-5, with D uncertain. This TCR was sampled from a woman aged 55-70 years with acute or convalescent COVID-19. The chain's CDR3 is CASSFGQEETQYF. DNA for the CDR3: TGTGCCAGCAGTTTTGGGCAGGAAGAGACCCAGTACTTC.